In this sample, the clone carrying this T cell receptor (beta chain) is medium-sized. Its antigen is currently unknown. TCRdb's copy holds only in-frame clones and misses some; the assay was immunoSEQ multiplex PCR. The sample includes 150,000 or so clones, approximately 90% of them seen just once. These data originate in a study of T cell responses to AZD1222 COVID-19 vaccine. Study-wide results and limits: Donors were mostly white British, more females; clonal diversity possibly underestimated. Spike-specific TCR repertoires showed rising breadth and depth after two AZD1222 doses. Vaccine-associated CD4 TCRs ranged over spike, dominating at 160-218 and 743-854. AZD1222 recipients seropositive at baseline numbered only six or seven.

The germline gives CDR1 LGHNA, CDR2 YNFKEQ. V shed 5 bases and J 8 bases; nucleotides not matched to a gene: 12. The CDR3 sequence is 16 residues long. This sequence was found in an adult who received the AZD1222 COVID-19 vaccine. The rearrangement uses TRBV4-2 and TRBJ2-1; TRBD1 matches 10 bases. Specimen: peripheral blood, collected 28 days after the second AZD1222 dose. CDR3 sequence (DNA): TGTGCCAGCAGCAATAGTGGGACAGGGGTGATCGATGAGCAGTTCTTC. Amino acid sequence: CASSNSGTGVIDEQFF.